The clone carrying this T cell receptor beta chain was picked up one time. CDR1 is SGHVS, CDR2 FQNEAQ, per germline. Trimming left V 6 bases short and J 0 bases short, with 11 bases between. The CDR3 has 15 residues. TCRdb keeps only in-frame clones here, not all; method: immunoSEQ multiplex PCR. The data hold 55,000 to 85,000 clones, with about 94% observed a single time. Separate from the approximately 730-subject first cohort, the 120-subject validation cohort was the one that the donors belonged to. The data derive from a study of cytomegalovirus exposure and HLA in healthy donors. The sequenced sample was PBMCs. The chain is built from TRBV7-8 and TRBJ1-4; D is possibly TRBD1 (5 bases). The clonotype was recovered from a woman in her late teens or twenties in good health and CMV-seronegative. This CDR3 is CASSWTDTTNEKLFF. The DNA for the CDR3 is TGTGCCAGCAGTTGGACGGACACAACTAATGAAAAACTGTTTTTT. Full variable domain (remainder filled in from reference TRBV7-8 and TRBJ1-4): GAGVSQSPRYKVAKRGQDVALRCDPISGHVSLFWYQQALGQGPEFLTYFQNEAQLDKSGLPSDRFFAERPEGSVSTLKIQRTQQEDSAVYLCASSWTDTTNEKLFFGSGTQLSVL.